This entry lists 20 T cell receptor beta chains sequenced from one sample in a study of CD4+ T cells in melanoma. Sequenced by immunoSEQ multiplex PCR; TCRdb stores in-frame clones only, minus some. Here the sample spans 55,000 or so clones, approximately 70% being singletons. The material sequenced was tumor tissue. These receptors originate from a human donor with melanoma.

This clone appeared once. This sequence joins TRBV29-1 and TRBJ2-7; D gene ambiguous. Trimming shortened V by 4 bases and J by 4 bases, and 8 bases separated the two germline ends. The CDR3 spans 11 residues. Germline assignment: CDR1 SQVTM and CDR2 ANQGSEA. CDR3 sequence reads: CSVASDYEQYF. The CDR3 DNA reads TGCAGCGTTGCTTCCGATTACGAGCAGTACTTC.

This clone was seen only once. The CDR3 reads CASSRDNNEQFF. As DNA, the CDR3 is TGTGCCAGCAGCCGAGACAACAATGAGCAGTTCTTC. V gene TRBV11-2 combines with J gene TRBJ2-1, with no clear D. Trimming left V 5 bases short and J 5 bases short, with 7 bases between. The CDR3 spans 12 residues. Germline CDR1 SGHAT, CDR2 FQNNGV.

The genes are TRBV19 and TRBJ2-7, with TRBD1 identical over 9 bases. The V and J ends lost 5 bases and 7 bases, in that order; junction bases with no gene match: 15. The CDR3 covers 16 residues. In germline, CDR1 is LNHDA, CDR2 SQIVND (reference sequence). The CDR3 region has the DNA TGTGCCAGTAGTCCCCCCTCCGGGACAGGGATCAGGGAGCAGTACTTC. Protein sequence: CASSPPSGTGIREQYF. Full variable domain (outside the CDR3, taken from reference TRBV19 and TRBJ2-7): DGGITQSPKYLFRKEGQNVTLSCEQNLNHDAMYWYRQDPGQGLRLIYYSQIVNDFQKGDIAEGYSVSREKKESFPLTVTSAQKNPTAFYLCASSPPSGTGIREQYFGPGTRLTVT.

This rearrangement joins TRBV18 to TRBJ1-4; TRBD1 agrees at 10 bases. Germline assignment: CDR1 KGHSH and CDR2 LQKENI. V shed 1 base, J shed 8 bases, and the junction held 7 bases outside the gene matches. There are 16 residues in the CDR3. For the CDR3, the DNA is TGTGCCAGCTCACCACGTACCGGGACAGGGGACGAAAAACTGTTTTTT. As protein: CASSPRTGTGDEKLFF.

This clone was seen only once. The chain couples TRBV18 to TRBJ2-1; D remains unclear. Germline values: CDR1 KGHSH, CDR2 LQKENI. CDR3 length: 14 residues. V was pared by 3 bases and J by 4 bases, with 10 bases between. The CDR3 coding sequence is TGTGCCAGCTCACCGGGTCGGTCGTACAATGAGCAGTTCTTC. Amino acid sequence: CASSPGRSYNEQFF.

CDR3 nucleotides: TGTGCCAGCAGCGTATGGCTAGCGGGGGATAATGAGCAGTTCTTC. Translating gives CASSVWLAGDNEQFF. The V and J genes are TRBV9 and TRBJ2-1, with 10 bases that match TRBD2. The CDR3 length is 15 residues. Germline CDR1 and CDR2: SGDLS and YYNGEE. The junction had 5 bases not matched to a gene; V was cut back by 1 base and J by 7 bases. The full variable domain, rest sourced from reference TRBV9 and TRBJ2-1, is DSGVTQTPKHLITATGQRVTLRCSPRSGDLSVYWYQQSLDQGLQFLIQYYNGEERAKGNILERFSAQQFPDLHSELNLSSLELGDSALYFCASSVWLAGDNEQFFGPGTRLTVL.

The J gene is TRBJ2-1, the V gene TRBV29-1, with 10 nucleotides matching TRBD1. The V gene's germline CDR1 is SQVTM and CDR2 ANQGSEA. The ends lost 4 bases at V and 5 bases at J; junction bases unmatched: 5. The CDR3 has 14 amino acids. CDR3 sequence (DNA): TGCAGCGTTGCCGGGACAGGGGTTGACAATGAGCAGTTCTTC. As protein: CSVAGTGVDNEQFF.

V gene TRBV28 combines with J gene TRBJ1-2; perhaps TRBD1 as D (5 bases). The germline V gene has CDR1 MDHEN and CDR2 SYDVKM. Trimming removed 2 bases from V and 6 bases from J, with 7 bases in between. This CDR3 contains 12 residues. The CDR3 coding sequence is TGTGCCAGCAGTTTAAGGGGAGATGGCTACACCTTC. It codes for CASSLRGDGYTF.

The genes are TRBV4-2 and TRBJ2-5, with D tentatively TRBD1 or TRBD2 (6 bases each). The CDR3 extends over 17 amino acids. Trimming left V 4 bases short and J 7 bases short, with 25 bases between. Germline-derived CDR1 and CDR2 are LGHNA and YNFKEQ. The CDR3 sequence is CASSPGARDSHLGTQYF. CDR3 DNA sequence: TGTGCCAGCAGCCCAGGGGCCCGGGACTCCCATTTGGGGACCCAGTACTTC.

The chain employs TRBV6-5 and TRBJ2-3; TRBD1 matches at 7 bases. Trimming at V came to 2 bases and at J to 2 bases, leaving 4 bases not matched to a gene. Germline CDR1 is MNHEY and CDR2 is SVGAGI. The CDR3 has 15 amino acids. CDR3 sequence: CASSYKGAITDTQYF. For the CDR3, the DNA is TGTGCCAGCAGTTACAAGGGGGCGATCACAGATACGCAGTATTTT.

The chain uses TRBV5-1 and TRBJ1-4; 9 bases match TRBD1. Germline lookup yields CDR1 SGHRS and CDR2 YFSETQ. Trimming took 4 bases from V and 8 from J; bases not matched to a gene: 9. This CDR3 comprises 15 residues. The CDR3, as DNA: TGCGCCAGCAGCACGGTGGGGACAGGGCACGAAAAACTGTTTTTT. This codes for CASSTVGTGHEKLFF.

CDR3 DNA: TGTGCCAGCAGTGAAACAGGGGGCGAAGATACGCAGTATTTT. Residues: CASSETGGEDTQYF. The J gene is TRBJ2-3, the V gene TRBV2, with 9 bases aligning to TRBD1. The V gene end was trimmed by 2 bases and the J gene end by 5 bases; junction bases not matched to a gene: 2. CDR1 SNHLY and CDR2 FYNNEI come from the germline V gene. The CDR3 consists of 14 residues.

The V and J genes are TRBV5-1 and TRBJ1-1, with D possibly matching TRBD1 (5 bases). Trimming took off 4 bases at V and 5 bases at J, with 18 bases between the two ends. This CDR3 contains 15 residues. Per germline, CDR1 SGHRS and CDR2 YFSETQ. For the CDR3, the DNA is TGCGCCAGCAGCCCTCTGGGGGGTTATGGTACTGAAGCTTTCTTT. Protein product: CASSPLGGYGTEAFF.

With regard to this clone: This sample also contains other DNA sequences that code for the same CDR3. V and J are TRBV29-1 and TRBJ1-1, with a possible D match to TRBD1 (5 bases). From germline, CDR1 is SQVTM and CDR2 ANQGSEA. V lost 3 bases and J 1 base, leaving 9 bases between the germline ends. The CDR3 spans 13 residues. The CDR3 region has the DNA TGCAGCGTTGACAGGGCCGAGAACACTGAAGCTTTCTTT. As protein: CSVDRAENTEAFF.

The chain employs TRBV19 and TRBJ1-5; the D is unclear. The CDR3 covers 14 residues. V was shortened by 5 bases and J by 4 bases, with 12 bases between the two germline ends. Germline V gives CDR1 LNHDA, CDR2 SQIVND (reference sequence). CDR3 sequence (DNA): TGTGCCAGTAGTCAAACGGGTTCGAATCAGCCCCAGCATTTT. Translated: CASSQTGSNQPQHF.

V and J are TRBV10-2 and TRBJ2-5; D gene uncertain. Trimming cost V 2 bases and J 1 base, with 8 bases left between them. Germline V gene data show CDR1 as WSHSY and CDR2 as SAAADI. This CDR3 comprises 14 residues. The CDR3 reads CASSEGWVQETQYF. CDR3 coding DNA: TGCGCCAGCAGTGAGGGCTGGGTCCAAGAGACCCAGTACTTC.

V and J are TRBV28 and TRBJ2-1, with D tentatively TRBD2 (5 bases). Per the germline V gene, CDR1 is MDHEN and CDR2 is SYDVKM. CDR3 length: 13 amino acids. V gave up 2 bases and J gave up 9 bases, with 11 bases separating them. Written as DNA, the CDR3 is TGTGCCAGCAGTTTAAGGCTAGCCGCTGAGCAGTTCTTC. Its protein is CASSLRLAAEQFF.

This sequence joins TRBV6-5 and TRBJ1-5, with D tentatively TRBD1 (5 bases). V was trimmed by 7 bases and J by 6 bases, leaving 10 bases between them. Germline lookup yields CDR1 MNHEY and CDR2 SVGAGI. There are 12 residues in the CDR3. CDR3 sequence reads: CASMGEGQPQHF. CDR3 DNA sequence: TGTGCCAGCATGGGGGAAGGTCAGCCCCAGCATTTT.

The chain combines TRBV6-1 with TRBJ2-3; 8 bases agree with TRBD1. CDR1 is MNHNS, CDR2 SASEGT, per germline. Trimming at V came to 10 bases and at J to 1 base, leaving 7 bases not matched to a gene. The CDR3 is 14 amino acids. The CDR3 reads CATRTGLGTDTQYF. DNA of the CDR3: TGTGCCACCAGGACAGGGCTGGGCACAGATACGCAGTATTTT.

CDR3 residues: CASSLMEGTNEKLFF. CDR3 bases: TGTGCCAGCAGCCTTATGGAGGGGACTAATGAAAAACTGTTTTTT. The chain combines TRBV27 with TRBJ1-4, with D maybe TRBD1 (5 bases). The CDR3 covers 15 residues. CDR1 is MNHEY, CDR2 SMNVEV, per germline (reference sequence). Trimming took 6 bases from V and 2 from J, leaving 13 bases between them.